The clone carrying this TCR beta chain was seen a few times. The time point: sample taken at primary tumor resection. The sequenced material consisted of unsorted whole RNA from tumor, nontumor lung or frozen PBMC. The 65 or so donors had untreated early-stage non-small cell lung cancer. The data belong to a study of spatial heterogeneity in lung cancer. Study as a whole: Alpha-chain sequences were consistently detected less often than beta-chain sequences.

On each TCR cDNA molecule, a unique molecular identifier was present. TCRdb re-called the 5' RACE reads through MiXCR, storing one row per CDR3 protein. The sample has 82,000 or so distinct CDR3 sequences, over 9.5% seen once. V dropped 5 bases and J dropped 5 bases, with 7 bases sitting between them. This CDR3 has 12 residues. The sequences come from PBMCs, collected at surgery. This sequence was found in a male donor with early-stage non-small cell lung cancer. The genes are TRBV12-3 or TRBV12-4 and TRBJ2-1, with D unresolved. The CDR3 coding sequence is TGTGCCAGCAGTGTAACTGACAATGAGCAGTTCTTC. It codes for CASSVTDNEQFF.